Below, one T cell receptor beta chain is given with its context. Its target is unknown. TCRdb reprocessed the 5' RACE reads, keeping one entry per CDR3 protein, no DNA. In total, the table holds about 160,000 distinct CDR3 sequences. The CDR3 spans 14 residues. Germline V gene lookup returns CDR1 SGHRS and CDR2 YFSETQ. This record belongs to a study of T cells expressing NK-cell markers. Study details: Eight donors were sequenced, seven testing HCMV-seropositive and one testing seronegative.

The study, taken as a whole, reports: As a fraction of CD8+ T cells, dominant NKG2C+ clonotypes reached roughly 1.0-7.5% in about six donors. The CD3+CD56-NKG2C+ fraction was also led by these clonotypes in several donors.

This clonotype originated in a man aged 18-69 years in good health. This chain links TRBV5-1 with TRBJ1-4. Material for sequencing was blood T cells: a sorted CD56 or NKG2C T cell subset, CD4+ or CD8+ T cells, or bulk PBMC T cells (not recorded which). The CDR3 loop is CASSPRTAGEKLFF.